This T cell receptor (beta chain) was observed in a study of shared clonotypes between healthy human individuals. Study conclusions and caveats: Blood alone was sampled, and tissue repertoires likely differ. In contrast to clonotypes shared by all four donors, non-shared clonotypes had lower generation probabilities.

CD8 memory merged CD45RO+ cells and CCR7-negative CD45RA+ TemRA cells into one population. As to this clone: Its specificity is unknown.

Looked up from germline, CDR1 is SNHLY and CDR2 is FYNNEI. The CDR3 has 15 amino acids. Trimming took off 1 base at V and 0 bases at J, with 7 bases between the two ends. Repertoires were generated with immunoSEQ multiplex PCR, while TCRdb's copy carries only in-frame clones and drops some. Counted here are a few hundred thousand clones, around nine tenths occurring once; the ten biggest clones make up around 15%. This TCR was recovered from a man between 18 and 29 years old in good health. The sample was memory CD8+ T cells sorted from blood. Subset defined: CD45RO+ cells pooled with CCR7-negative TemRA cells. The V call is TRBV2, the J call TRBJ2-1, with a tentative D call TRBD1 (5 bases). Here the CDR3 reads CASSEGQNSYNEQFF. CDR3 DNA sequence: TGTGCCAGCAGTGAAGGACAGAACTCCTACAATGAGCAGTTCTTC.